Shown below are 20 T cell receptor beta chains from a single sample sequenced in a study of blood T cell repertoires in COVID-19. Only in-frame clones appear in the TCRdb table, and some are missing; sequencing was by immunoSEQ multiplex PCR. Among about 310,000 clones, 90% were seen once, and the ten largest hold under 1.1%. The material sequenced was peripheral blood. Receptor source: a woman aged 40 to 55 with COVID-19, enrolled during active disease.

This clone was counted at least ten times. The chain is built from TRBV27 and TRBJ2-3; 13 bases map to TRBD2. The J segment lost 2 bases and the V segment lost 5 bases, leaving 4 bases of the junction unmatched. Germline CDR1 MNHEY, CDR2 SMNVEV (reference sequence). This CDR3 comprises 16 residues. CDR3 DNA: TGTGCCAGCAGTGAGGGACTAGCGGGACTCACAGATACGCAGTATTTT. The encoded protein is CASSEGLAGLTDTQYF.

This clone was found a few times. The rearrangement joins TRBV18 to TRBJ1-6; 7 bases align to TRBD1. CDR1 is KGHSH and CDR2 is LQKENI in the germline V gene. The V gene end was trimmed by 4 bases and the J gene end by 4 bases; junction bases not matched to a gene: 4. This CDR3 contains 15 residues. CDR3 DNA sequence: TGTGCCAGCTCACTCGGGACAGATTATAATTCACCCCTCCACTTT. Its translation: CASSLGTDYNSPLHF. Using reference TRBV18 and TRBJ1-6 for the parts outside the CDR3, the full variable domain is NAGVMQNPRHLVRRRGQEARLRCSPMKGHSHVYWYRQLPEEGLKFMVYLQKENIIDESGMPKERFSAEFPKEGPSILRIQQVVRGDSAAYFCASSLGTDYNSPLHFGNGTRLTVT.

This rearrangement joins TRBV5-6 to TRBJ2-7, with D uncertain. Trimming removed 0 bases at V and 3 bases at J, with 13 bases between. The germline CDR1 and CDR2 sequences are SGHDT and YYEEEE. There are 15 residues in the CDR3. The CDR3 loop is CASSLGAEGYYEQYF. The CDR3 DNA follows: TGTGCCAGCAGCTTGGGGGCCGAAGGATACTACGAGCAGTACTTC.

The genes are TRBV28 and TRBJ1-3; D remains ambiguous. This CDR3 comprises 14 residues. The germline V and J ends were trimmed by 2 bases and 4 bases, with 9 bases remaining between them. CDR1 MDHEN and CDR2 SYDVKM come from the germline V gene. CDR3 bases: TGTGCCAGCAGTTTACTGAGGGAGGGAAACACCATATATTTT. Translation gives CASSLLREGNTIYF.

This chain links TRBV29-1 with TRBJ1-2; D is ambiguous. The CDR3 consists of 12 residues. The germline V and J ends were trimmed by 1 base and 4 bases, with 7 bases remaining between them. Germline lookup yields CDR1 SQVTM and CDR2 ANQGSEA. The CDR3 loop is CSVEGFGYGYTF. DNA for the CDR3: TGCAGCGTTGAAGGTTTCGGCTATGGCTACACCTTC. The full variable domain, completed using reference TRBV29-1 and TRBJ1-2, is SAVISQKPSRDICQRGTSLTIQCQVDSQVTMMFWYRQQPGQSLTLIATANQGSEATYESGFVIDKFPISRPNLTFSTLTVSNMSPEDSSIYLCSVEGFGYGYTFGSGTRLTVV.

This chain connects TRBV10-3 to TRBJ1-1, with 7 positions matching TRBD1. The J segment lost 7 bases and the V segment lost 3 bases, leaving 8 bases of the junction unmatched. In germline, CDR1 is ENHRY, CDR2 SYGVKD. This CDR3 has 14 residues. The CDR3 DNA sequence: TGTGCCATCAGTGATGTGAGCAGGGGGAGTGAAGCTTTCTTT. Translating gives CAISDVSRGSEAFF.

The genes are TRBV7-8 and TRBJ1-3; TRBD1 matches at 7 bases. Trimming at V came to 5 bases and at J to 2 bases, leaving 9 bases not matched to a gene. The length of the CDR3 is 16 residues. Germline-derived CDR1 and CDR2 are SGHVS and FQNEAQ. The CDR3 here is CASSQTTGSTGNTIYF. For the CDR3, the DNA is TGTGCCAGCAGCCAAACGACAGGGAGTACTGGAAACACCATATATTTT.

This clone showed up just once. The chain links TRBV5-1 to TRBJ2-3, with 12 bases matching TRBD2. Losses at the gene ends were 5 bases for V and 7 bases for J; bases not matched to a gene: 17. Germline V gives CDR1 SGHRS, CDR2 YFSETQ. This CDR3 is 18 amino acids long. The CDR3 nucleotides are TGCGCCAGCAGTTCCGCTCGTATACTAGCGGGGGGTGTCAATACGCAGTATTTT. Translating it yields CASSSARILAGGVNTQYF. Using reference TRBV5-1 and TRBJ2-3 for the parts outside the CDR3, the full variable domain is KAGVTQTPRYLIKTRGQQVTLSCSPISGHRSVSWYQQTPGQGLQFLFEYFSETQRNKGNFPGRFSGRQFSNSRSEMNVSTLELGDSALYLCASSSARILAGGVNTQYFGPGTRLTVL.

This clone has just one count. The chain uses TRBV29-1 and TRBJ2-1, with 12 nucleotides matching TRBD2. CDR1 and CDR2 (germline): SQVTM, ANQGSEA. The CDR3 sequence is 18 residues long. Trimming took 3 bases from V and 0 from J; bases not matched to a gene: 9. The CDR3: CSVEPTSGSDSSYNEQFF. DNA for the CDR3: TGCAGCGTTGAGCCGACTAGCGGGAGCGATTCCTCCTACAATGAGCAGTTCTTC.

CDR3 protein: CSVEAEQGMNTEAFF. The CDR3 DNA follows: TGCAGCGTTGAAGCGGAACAGGGGATGAACACTGAAGCTTTCTTT. The gene calls are TRBV29-1 and TRBJ1-1; 7 bases are shared with TRBD1. Trimming took 1 base from V and 0 from J; bases not matched to a gene: 5. The germline V gene has CDR1 SQVTM and CDR2 ANQGSEA. The CDR3 is 15 amino acids.

The chain has TRBV5-6 and TRBJ1-1; the D gene is possibly TRBD1 (6 bases). This CDR3 has 11 residues. Between the trimmed V and J ends, which lost 2 bases and 12 bases, there was a span of 11 bases. Germline V gives CDR1 SGHDT, CDR2 YYEEEE. This CDR3 reads CASSFQGSSFF. The CDR3 nucleotides are TGTGCCAGCAGCTTTCAGGGGAGTTCTTTCTTT.

The V gene is TRBV4-3, the J gene TRBJ2-7, with D possibly TRBD1 on 5 matching bases. Trimming pared 7 bases from V and 6 bases from J, leaving 19 bases between. This CDR3 has 14 residues. Germline values: CDR1 LGHNA, CDR2 YSLEER. Here the CDR3 reads CASTIGPTEVEQYF. The CDR3 coding sequence is TGCGCCAGCACAATCGGGCCGACAGAGGTCGAGCAGTACTTC.

The count of this clone is one. The V call is TRBV7-3, the J call TRBJ1-1; TRBD1 might be the D (5 bases). The germline V gene encodes CDR1 SGHTA and CDR2 FQGTGA. This CDR3 spans 16 amino acids. Trimming pared 1 base from V and 4 bases from J, leaving 16 bases between. The CDR3 sequence: CASSLNGRAGRTEAFF. Written as DNA, the CDR3 is TGTGCCAGCAGCTTAAATGGCAGGGCTGGGCGCACTGAAGCTTTCTTT.

In its sample, this clone was seen once. The same CDR3 is also encoded by other DNA sequences in this sample. This rearrangement joins TRBV6-5 to TRBJ2-2, with a tentative D call TRBD1 (5 bases). V dropped 5 bases and J dropped 8 bases, with 6 bases sitting between them. The CDR3 sequence is 11 residues long. CDR1 is MNHEY, CDR2 SVGAGI, per germline. DNA of the CDR3: TGTGCCAGCAGTCGGACAGGGGAGCTGTTTTTT. This gives the protein CASSRTGELFF.

Comment on this clone: The same CDR3 can be traced to other DNA sequences in this sample. The CDR3 sequence is CASSLGAGGGDTQYF. Written as DNA, the CDR3 is TGTGCCAGCAGCTTAGGCGCGGGAGGAGGAGATACGCAGTATTTT. This chain uses TRBV7-3 with TRBJ2-3; 8 bases map to TRBD2. The CDR3 spans 15 residues. The ends lost 2 bases at V and 5 bases at J; junction bases unmatched: 6. Germline CDR1 is SGHTA and CDR2 is FQGTGA.

This sequence joins TRBV28 and TRBJ2-5; D may be TRBD2 (6 bases). There are 12 residues in the CDR3. Per the germline V gene, CDR1 is MDHEN and CDR2 is SYDVKM. Trimming shortened V by 10 bases and J by 7 bases, and 16 bases separated the two germline ends. The DNA for the CDR3 is TGTGCCACCGCCGGGACTCGTGGGACCCAGTACTTC. Its protein product is CATAGTRGTQYF. Combining the CDR3 with reference TRBV28 and TRBJ2-5 gives the whole variable domain DVKVTQSSRYLVKRTGEKVFLECVQDMDHENMFWYRQDPGLGLRLIYFSYDVKMKEKGDIPEGYSVSREKKERFSLILESASTNQTSMYLCATAGTRGTQYFGPGTRLLVL.

This rearrangement joins TRBV2 to TRBJ1-4, with 11 bases that match TRBD1. Germline CDR1 SNHLY, CDR2 FYNNEI. V lost 4 bases and J lost 3; bases outside the gene matches: 1. The CDR3 length is 15 residues. The CDR3 here is CASSGTGGSNEKLFF. CDR3 in DNA: TGTGCCAGCAGTGGGACAGGGGGCTCTAATGAAAAACTGTTTTTT.

The rearrangement links TRBV6-4 to TRBJ2-1; 11 bases are a match to TRBD2. The CDR3 totals 16 residues. Germline V lookup: CDR1 MRHNA, CDR2 SNTAGT. V dropped 5 bases and J dropped 15; count of bases not matched to a gene: 18. CDR3 protein: CASSSNSGTSGRAWFF. The CDR3 coding sequence is TGTGCCAGCAGTTCTAATTCCGGGACTAGCGGAAGAGCCTGGTTCTTC.

This sequence joins TRBV5-1 and TRBJ2-7, with TRBD1 identical over 7 bases. The V gene end was trimmed by 4 bases and the J gene end by 2 bases; junction bases not matched to a gene: 0. The CDR3 runs to 12 residues. Germline CDR1 and CDR2: SGHRS and YFSETQ. CDR3 region: CASSQGAYEQYF. The CDR3 nucleotides read TGCGCCAGCAGCCAGGGGGCCTACGAGCAGTACTTC.

The chain recombines TRBV7-2 with TRBJ1-5, with D unclear. The germline V gene has CDR1 SGHTA and CDR2 FQGNSA. The germline V and J ends were trimmed by 5 bases and 8 bases, with 19 bases remaining between them. This CDR3 region has 15 residues. The CDR3 DNA is TGTGCCAGCAGCCCCCATATGGCGGCAAATAAGCCCCAGCATTTT. Protein: CASSPHMAANKPQHF.